Sequencing of this TCR beta chain was carried out in a study of tumor-infiltrating lymphocytes in glioblastoma multiforme. General study results and limits: RNA-based TCR sequencing may distort clone frequencies, since cells carry unequal TCR transcript numbers. No surface-marker sorting into functional T cell subtypes was done.

This clonotype was recorded only once. Its antigen is not identified. Germline assignment: CDR1 MNHEY and CDR2 SVGAGI. The CDR3 loop spans 14 amino acids. Trimming stripped 0 bases from V and 7 bases from J, with 9 bases between. TCR beta libraries were built from RNA through three nested multiplex PCR rounds using modified ARM-PCR. TCRB-specific cDNA synthesis used around 550 ng of total RNA. Unique molecular identifiers were not described for the libraries. Using its own MiXCR run on the multiplex PCR reads, TCRdb lists one record per CDR3 protein. The sample shows fewer than 15,000 distinct CDR3 sequences, 65% to 80% of them seen only once.

Sequenced material: brain tumor tissue. The receptor comes from a male donor with glioblastoma. The chain is built from TRBV6-5 and TRBJ2-2; D gene uncertain. This CDR3 reads CASSYSRQIGELFF. CDR3 DNA: TGTGCCAGCAGTTACTCTCGGCAGATCGGGGAGCTGTTTTTT.